The entry below describes one T cell receptor (beta chain). No antigen is known for it. The CDR3 is 17 amino acids. The germline gives CDR1 SGDLS, CDR2 YYNGEE. Trimming left V 0 bases short and J 3 bases short, with 16 bases between. cDNA libraries for TCR beta contained unique molecular identifiers. A population of 1 to 10 million T cells gave rise to around 480,000 cDNA molecules. TCRdb re-analysed the PCR reads in MiXCR, keeping a single row per CDR3 protein. This table holds over 700,000 distinct CDR3 sequences, about 27% found once. This sample was taken from a study of post-analysis software for immune sequencing data. Study overall: Courses of disease covered relapsing-remitting, secondary progressive and progressive-relapsing multiple sclerosis.

General study findings and limits: There were several TRBV segments more frequent in patients than controls, and TRBV5-6, TRBV5-1 and TRBV20-1 were among them.

The sample consisted of blood. This receptor was taken from a girl aged 10-17 years with multiple sclerosis. V and J are TRBV9 and TRBJ2-1; possible D gene TRBD2, 6 bases. CDR3 region: CASSVAMGRDDYNEQFF. In nucleotides, the CDR3 is TGTGCCAGCAGCGTAGCTATGGGGCGGGATGACTACAATGAGCAGTTCTTC.